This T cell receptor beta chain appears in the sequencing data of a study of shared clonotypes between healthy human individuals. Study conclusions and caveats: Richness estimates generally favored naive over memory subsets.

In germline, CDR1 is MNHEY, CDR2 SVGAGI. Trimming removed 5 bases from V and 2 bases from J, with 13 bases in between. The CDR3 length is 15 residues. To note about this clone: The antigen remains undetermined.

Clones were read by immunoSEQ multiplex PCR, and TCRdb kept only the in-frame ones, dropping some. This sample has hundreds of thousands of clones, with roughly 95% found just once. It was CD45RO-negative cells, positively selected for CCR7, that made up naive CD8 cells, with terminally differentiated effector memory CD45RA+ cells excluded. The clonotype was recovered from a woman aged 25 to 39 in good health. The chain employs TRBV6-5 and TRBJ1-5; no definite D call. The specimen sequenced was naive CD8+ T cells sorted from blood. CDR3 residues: CASSSGHLGNQPQHF. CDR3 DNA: TGTGCCAGCAGTAGTGGGCACCTCGGCAATCAGCCCCAGCATTTT.